This entry features one T cell receptor beta chain sequence. Its antigen remains unidentified. This record belongs to a study of neoadjuvant nivolumab and ipilimumab in lung cancer. General study findings and limits: Compared with tumor-adjacent uninvolved lung, resected tumors showed greater richness and clonality. A small number of samples were TCR sequenced.

Trimming shortened V by 5 bases and J by 4 bases, and 17 bases separated the two germline ends. Germline V gene data show CDR1 as SGHVS and CDR2 as FQNEAQ. CDR3 length: 15 amino acids. The protocol was immunoSEQ multiplex PCR, while the TCRdb copy is restricted to in-frame clones and leaves out a portion. The repertoire consists of 25,000 to 30,000 clones, with over 80% occurring once and the leading ten covering 6.1%. This specimen was peripheral blood, taken before neoadjuvant nivolumab, alone or with ipilimumab. This sequence joins TRBV7-8 and TRBJ1-2; D is unresolved. The clonotype comes from an adult with non-small cell lung cancer. The DNA of the CDR3 is TGTGCCAGCAGCCCAAGGACCGGTTGGGTCTATGGCTACACCTTC. Its translation: CASSPRTGWVYGYTF. The full variable domain, its missing parts supplied by reference TRBV7-8 and TRBJ1-2, is GAGVSQSPRYKVAKRGQDVALRCDPISGHVSLFWYQQALGQGPEFLTYFQNEAQLDKSGLPSDRFFAERPEGSVSTLKIQRTQQEDSAVYLCASSPRTGWVYGYTFGSGTRLTVV.